The entry below gives a single T cell receptor beta chain sequence along with its context. Its antigen target is currently unknown. Nothing much larger sits one base from this clone, and base qualities are not available. This sample stems from a study of blood T cell repertoires in COVID-19 (dated by TCRdb to the early 2020s). Notes on the research overall: Samples from collaborators originated in the United States, Italy and Spain and spanned both the acute and convalescent phases of COVID-19. Samples came from the ongoing ImmuneRACE study (first 160 participants) plus 1,254 subjects from 6 global collaborators. The sample metadata nearly always contained a de-identified subject ID, COVID-19 status, age in years and sex. Subjects who had been exposed to COVID-19, were actively infected with it, or had recovered from it provided the deeply sampled blood TCRbeta repertoires that made up the dataset. Where HLA class I and class II types were available, the types were taken from metadata supplied by the sample provider, not from assay-based typing. The material from the prospective study consisted of cDNA or gDNA derived from T cells, B-cell-depleted T cells, or PBMCs. A freely available public database, intended as a resource for researchers studying the immune response to SARS-CoV-2, is where the repertoires were released.

Study-wide findings and limitations: Clinical and demographic metadata were provided uncurated, with the amount varying by source and participant.

V is trimmed back by 4 bases and J by 6 bases, and the junction contains 8 bases that no gene match accounts for. The CDR3 covers 15 residues, taking in both the cysteine and the phenylalanine. Only the CDR3 DNA stays, 45 bases, in frame from base 1. The germline V gene gives CDR1 as SGHDT and CDR2 as YYEEEE. Another Seattle source contributed samples from volunteer blood donors who had recovered from COVID-19. Each collaborating institution followed its own protocols to collect whole blood in K2EDTA tubes. For TCRbeta analysis, collaborators shipped samples in one of three forms: frozen whole blood, isolated PBMCs, or DNA extracted from either of those sample types. TCRbeta CDR3 regions were amplified from genomic DNA by means of the immunoSEQ Assay, a bias-controlled multiplex PCR. The study's own analysis went as follows. The number of nucleated cells in each sample was estimated by amplification of reference gene primers within the assay. Sequence reads were collapsed and filtered to measure the absolute abundance of every unique TCRbeta CDR3 rearrangement. Productive Simpson clonality was computed per sample as the square root of Simpson's diversity index over productive rearrangements. The source is immuneACCESS, and TCRdb retained only in-frame sequences with V and J called. Part of the clones is not carried over; for the studies checked, unresolved V genes explain less than half of this, and the remainder is unexplained. That table is the source of V, J and clone size, and D and trimming were worked out from the DNA. For this sample there are 250,000 to 350,000 clones; around 87% appear just once. Of the sample, 2% to 2.5% is held by the ten largest clones.

The TCR was taken from a woman in her forties or fifties who had recovered from COVID-19. Input material: peripheral blood. Recombination linked TRBV5-6 to TRBJ2-2; a stretch of 8 junction bases matches TRBD2. CDR3 loop: CASSPGSGGPGELFF. The DNA is as follows: TGTGCCAGCAGCCCAGGCAGCGGGGGCCCCGGGGAGCTGTTTTTT.